This is a list of T cell receptor beta chains from one sample in a study of post-analysis software for immune sequencing data. TCRdb re-called the PCR reads through MiXCR, storing one row per CDR3 protein. Of fewer than 850,000 distinct CDR3 sequences listed, approximately 30% are singletons. Sequencing input: blood. All receptors come from a girl between 10 and 17 years old with multiple sclerosis. Each CDR3 is given with its conserved first and last residue. Each record gives: CDR3 length, V gene, CDR3 protein.

14 TRBV2 CASSEDRGGSPLHF
13 TRBV6-5 CASRRSMNTEAFF
16 TRBV11-3 CAGSFSRATPYNEQFF
14 TRBV12-3/TRBV12-4 CASGASGSLIEQYF
14 TRBV6-5 CASTQGGRGDGYTF
16 TRBV11-2 CASSSRGGGHTDTQYF
15 TRBV19 CASKRGDRADNEQFF
15 TRBV2 CASSGGQEHNSPLHF
12 TRBV9 CASSVYSRSYTF
15 TRBV5-5 CASSPMTGGIGEQFF
14 TRBV6-5 CASSSLRDWSIQYF
15 TRBV20-1 CSASRAQGNPYEQYF